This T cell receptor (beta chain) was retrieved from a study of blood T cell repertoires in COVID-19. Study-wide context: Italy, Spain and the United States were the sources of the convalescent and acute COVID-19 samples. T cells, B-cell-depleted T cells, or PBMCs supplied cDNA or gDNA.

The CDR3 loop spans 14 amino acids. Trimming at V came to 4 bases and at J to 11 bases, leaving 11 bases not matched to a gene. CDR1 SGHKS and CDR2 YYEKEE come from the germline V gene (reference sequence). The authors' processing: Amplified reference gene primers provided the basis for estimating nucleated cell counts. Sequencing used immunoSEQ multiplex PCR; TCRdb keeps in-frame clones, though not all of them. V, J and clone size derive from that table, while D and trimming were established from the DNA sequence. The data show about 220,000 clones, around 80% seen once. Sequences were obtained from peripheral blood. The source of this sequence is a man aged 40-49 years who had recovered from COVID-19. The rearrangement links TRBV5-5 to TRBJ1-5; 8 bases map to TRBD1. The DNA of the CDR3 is TGTGCCAGCAGCAGAGACAGGGGTGAGTTGGCCCAGCATTTT. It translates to CASSRDRGELAQHF.